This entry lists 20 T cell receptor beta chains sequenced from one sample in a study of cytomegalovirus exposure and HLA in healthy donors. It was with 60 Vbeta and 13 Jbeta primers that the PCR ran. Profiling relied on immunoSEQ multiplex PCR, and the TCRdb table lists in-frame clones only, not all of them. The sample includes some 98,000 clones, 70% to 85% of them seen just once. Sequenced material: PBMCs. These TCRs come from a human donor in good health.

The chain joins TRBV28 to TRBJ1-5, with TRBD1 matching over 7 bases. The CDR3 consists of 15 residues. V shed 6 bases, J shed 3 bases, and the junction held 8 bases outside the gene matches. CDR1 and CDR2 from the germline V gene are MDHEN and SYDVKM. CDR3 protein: CASSLKGAHNQPQHF. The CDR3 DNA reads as TGTGCCAGCAGCCTTAAGGGGGCTCACAATCAGCCCCAGCATTTT.

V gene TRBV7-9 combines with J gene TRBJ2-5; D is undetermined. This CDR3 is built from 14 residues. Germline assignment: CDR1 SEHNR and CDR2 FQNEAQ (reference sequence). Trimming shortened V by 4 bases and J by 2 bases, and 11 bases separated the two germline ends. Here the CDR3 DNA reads TGTGCCAGCAGCTCATCCGGTCTTCAAGAGACCCAGTACTTC. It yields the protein CASSSSGLQETQYF.

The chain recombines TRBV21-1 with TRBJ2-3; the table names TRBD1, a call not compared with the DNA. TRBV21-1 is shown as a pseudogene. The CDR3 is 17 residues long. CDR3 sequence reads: CASSKIGTAPPTDTQYF. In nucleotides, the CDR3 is TGTGCCAGCAGCAAGATCGGGACAGCCCCGCCAACGGATACGCAGTATTTT.

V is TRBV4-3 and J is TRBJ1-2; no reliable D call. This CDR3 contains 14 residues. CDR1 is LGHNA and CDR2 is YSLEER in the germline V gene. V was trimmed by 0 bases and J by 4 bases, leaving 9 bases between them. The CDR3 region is CASSQDPGSYGYTF. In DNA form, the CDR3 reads TGCGCCAGCAGCCAAGACCCGGGGAGCTATGGCTACACCTTC.

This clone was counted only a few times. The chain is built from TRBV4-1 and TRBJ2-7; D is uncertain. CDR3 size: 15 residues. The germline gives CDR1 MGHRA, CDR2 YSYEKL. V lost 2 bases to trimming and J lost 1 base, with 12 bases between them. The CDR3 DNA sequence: TGCGCCAGCAGCCAAACATTCTCGAATTCCTACGAGCAGTACTTC. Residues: CASSQTFSNSYEQYF.

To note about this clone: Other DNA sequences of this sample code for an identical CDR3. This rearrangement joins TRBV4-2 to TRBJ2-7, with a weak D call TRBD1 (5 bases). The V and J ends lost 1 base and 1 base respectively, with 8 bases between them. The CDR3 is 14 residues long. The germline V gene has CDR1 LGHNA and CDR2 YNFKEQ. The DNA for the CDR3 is TGTGCCAGCAGCCAAGGGGGCCAGTCCTACGAGCAGTACTTC. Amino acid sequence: CASSQGGQSYEQYF.

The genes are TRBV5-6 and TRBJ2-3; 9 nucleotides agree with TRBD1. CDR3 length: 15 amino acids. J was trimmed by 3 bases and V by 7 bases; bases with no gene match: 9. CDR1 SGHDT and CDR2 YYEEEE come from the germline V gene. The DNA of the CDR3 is TGTGCCAGCGCCGTTCCGGGACAGGGTACAGATACGCAGTATTTT. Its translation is CASAVPGQGTDTQYF.

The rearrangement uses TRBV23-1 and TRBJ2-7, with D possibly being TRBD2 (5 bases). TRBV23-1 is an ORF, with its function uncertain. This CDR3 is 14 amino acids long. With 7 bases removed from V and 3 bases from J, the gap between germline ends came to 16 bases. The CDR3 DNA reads TGCGCCAGCACCGATCCCGAGGGAGTCTACGAGCAGTACTTC. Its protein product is CASTDPEGVYEQYF.

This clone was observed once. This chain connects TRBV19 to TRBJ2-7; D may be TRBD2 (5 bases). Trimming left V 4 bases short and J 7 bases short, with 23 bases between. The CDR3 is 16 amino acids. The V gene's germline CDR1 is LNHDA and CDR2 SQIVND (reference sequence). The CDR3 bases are TGTGCCAGTAGTACCCGTGGAGGAGGATTGGTAGGGGAGCAGTACTTC. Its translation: CASSTRGGGLVGEQYF.

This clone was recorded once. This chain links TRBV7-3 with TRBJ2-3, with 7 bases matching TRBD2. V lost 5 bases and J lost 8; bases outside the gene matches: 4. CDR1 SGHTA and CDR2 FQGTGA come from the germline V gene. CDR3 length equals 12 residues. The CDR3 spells CASSQTGGTQYF. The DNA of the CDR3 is TGTGCCAGCAGCCAGACGGGGGGTACGCAGTATTTT.

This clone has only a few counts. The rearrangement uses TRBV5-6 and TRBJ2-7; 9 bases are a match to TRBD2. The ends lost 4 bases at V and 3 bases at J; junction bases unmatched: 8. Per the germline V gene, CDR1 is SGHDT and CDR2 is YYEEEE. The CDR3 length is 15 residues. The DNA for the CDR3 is TGTGCCAGCAGCCTGGGACTAGCAGCCCTCTACGAGCAGTACTTC. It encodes CASSLGLAALYEQYF.

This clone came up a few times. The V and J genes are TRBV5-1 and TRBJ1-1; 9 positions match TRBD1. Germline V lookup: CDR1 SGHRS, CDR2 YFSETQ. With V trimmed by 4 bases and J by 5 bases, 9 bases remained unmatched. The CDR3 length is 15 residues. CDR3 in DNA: TGCGCCAGCAGCCCCGACAGGGGGATTGGGACTGAAGCTTTCTTT. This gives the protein CASSPDRGIGTEAFF.

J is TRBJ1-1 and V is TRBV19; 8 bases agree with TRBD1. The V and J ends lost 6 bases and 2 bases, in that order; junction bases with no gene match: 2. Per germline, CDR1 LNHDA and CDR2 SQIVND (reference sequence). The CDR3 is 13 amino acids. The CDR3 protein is CASRDRANTEAFF. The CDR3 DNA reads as TGTGCCAGTAGGGACAGGGCAAACACTGAAGCTTTCTTT.

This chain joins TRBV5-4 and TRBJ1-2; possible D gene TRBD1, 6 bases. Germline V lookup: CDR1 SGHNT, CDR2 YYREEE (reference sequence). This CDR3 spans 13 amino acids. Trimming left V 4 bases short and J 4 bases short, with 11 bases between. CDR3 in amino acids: CASSEDSRYGYTF. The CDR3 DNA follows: TGTGCCAGCAGCGAGGACAGCCGCTATGGCTACACCTTC.

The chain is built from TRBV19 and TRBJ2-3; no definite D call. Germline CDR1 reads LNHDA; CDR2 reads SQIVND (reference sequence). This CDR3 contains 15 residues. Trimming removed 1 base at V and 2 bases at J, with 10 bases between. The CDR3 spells CASSIGSTNTDTQYF. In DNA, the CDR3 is TGTGCCAGTAGTATAGGCTCCACTAACACAGATACGCAGTATTTT.

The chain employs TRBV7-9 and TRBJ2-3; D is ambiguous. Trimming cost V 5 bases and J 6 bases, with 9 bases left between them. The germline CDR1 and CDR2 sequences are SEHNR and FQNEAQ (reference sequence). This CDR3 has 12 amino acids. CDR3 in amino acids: CASSPTQDTQYF. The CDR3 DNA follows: TGTGCCAGCAGCCCGACTCAGGATACGCAGTATTTT.

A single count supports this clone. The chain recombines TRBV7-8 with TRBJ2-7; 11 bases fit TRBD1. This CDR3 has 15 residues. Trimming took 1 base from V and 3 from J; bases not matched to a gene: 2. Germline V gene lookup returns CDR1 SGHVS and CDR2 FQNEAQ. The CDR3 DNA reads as TGTGCCAGCAGCTTAGGGGGGACAGGGGGCTACGAGCAGTACTTC. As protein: CASSLGGTGGYEQYF.

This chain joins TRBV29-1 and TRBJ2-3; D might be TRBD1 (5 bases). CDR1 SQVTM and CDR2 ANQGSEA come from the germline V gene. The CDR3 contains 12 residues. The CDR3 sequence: CMGRFSTDTQYF. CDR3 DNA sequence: TGCATGGGGCGCTTTAGCACAGATACGCAGTATTTT.

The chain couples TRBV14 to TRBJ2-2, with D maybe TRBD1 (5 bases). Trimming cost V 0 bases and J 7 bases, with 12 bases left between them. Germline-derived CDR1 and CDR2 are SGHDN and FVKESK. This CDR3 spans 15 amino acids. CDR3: CASSQDLAGIGELFF. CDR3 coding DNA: TGTGCCAGCAGCCAAGATCTTGCAGGGATCGGGGAGCTGTTTTTT.

CDR3 DNA sequence: TGTGCCGGTGGACAGGGCCCGTACGAGCAGTACTTC. This gives the protein CAGGQGPYEQYF. The genes are TRBV6-6 and TRBJ2-7, with 8 bases that match TRBD1. CDR1 MNHNY and CDR2 SVGAGI come from the germline V gene (reference sequence). This CDR3 comprises 12 residues. Germline trimming cut 11 bases from V and 4 bases from J; bases unmatched to any gene: 7.